The clone carrying this T cell receptor (beta chain) was recorded once. Germline-derived CDR1 and CDR2 are KGHSH and LQKENI. This CDR3 region has 13 residues. V was cut by 3 bases and J by 5 bases, with 10 bases left in between. This sample is drawn from a study of long-term antiretroviral therapy in people with HIV. Running of the v3.0 immunoSEQ assay took place at survey level. Researchers set sequencing to target about 35,000-55,000 T-cell genomes per sample. Repertoires were generated with immunoSEQ multiplex PCR, while TCRdb's copy carries only in-frame clones and drops some. Among about 20,000 clones listed, around 84% were seen once.

The sample was unsorted PBMCs, taken 1.3 years after starting antiretroviral therapy. This receptor was identified in a man in his sixties with HIV. The V gene is TRBV18, the J gene TRBJ1-1; D unresolved. CDR3 in DNA: TGTGCCAGCTCACCGTCAAGGGAAACTGAAGCTTTCTTT. Translated, it gives CASSPSRETEAFF.